This is a list of T cell receptor beta chains from one sample in a study of beta chain features in type 1 diabetes. Measured with immunoSEQ multiplex PCR; TCRdb has only the in-frame clones, and not every one. In the table there are 250,000 to 300,000 clones, roughly 8% of which are singletons. The specimen was central memory CD4+ T cells from blood. Receptors originate from a woman aged 18-35 years in good health. Each CDR3 is given with its conserved first and last residue. The order of the fields is V gene, D gene, clone size, J gene, CDR3 DNA, CDR3 protein. A D gene is named only where the DNA matches it firmly. Not every row has a clone size; where given, it reads once, few, many or a size class.

v_call: TRBV15
d_call: -
clone_size: few
j_call: TRBJ1-5
cdr3_nt: TGTGCCACCAGCCGGGGAGACCAGCCCCAGCATTTT
cdr3_aa: CATSRGDQPQHF

v_call: TRBV7-8
d_call: -
clone_size: many
j_call: TRBJ1-3
cdr3_nt: TGTGCCAGCAGCTTTACAGGTTCTGGAAACACCATATATTTT
cdr3_aa: CASSFTGSGNTIYF

v_call: TRBV6-1
d_call: -
clone_size: few
j_call: TRBJ2-7
cdr3_nt: TGTGCCAGCAGTTTATTCTACGAGCAGTACTTC
cdr3_aa: CASSLFYEQYF

v_call: TRBV19
d_call: -
clone_size: -
j_call: TRBJ2-1
cdr3_nt: TGTGCCAGTAGTATCATCCCCAGCTCCTACAATGAGCAGTTCTTC
cdr3_aa: CASSIIPSSYNEQFF

v_call: TRBV27
d_call: -
clone_size: many
j_call: TRBJ1-3
cdr3_nt: TGTGCCAGCAGGGGGGCAGGTTCAGGAAACACCATATATTTT
cdr3_aa: CASRGAGSGNTIYF

v_call: TRBV7-8
d_call: TRBD1
clone_size: many
j_call: TRBJ2-5
cdr3_nt: TGTGCCAGCAGCTGGGACAGGGAAGAGACCCAGTACTTC
cdr3_aa: CASSWDREETQYF

v_call: TRBV29-1
d_call: -
clone_size: few
j_call: TRBJ1-4
cdr3_nt: TGCAGCGTTGCAGGGATAGAGGTTCGTGAAAAACTGTTTTTT
cdr3_aa: CSVAGIEVREKLFF

v_call: TRBV19
d_call: TRBD1
clone_size: -
j_call: TRBJ2-3
cdr3_nt: TGTGCCAGTAGGAGACAGGGGTTGACAGATACGCAGTATTTT
cdr3_aa: CASRRQGLTDTQYF

v_call: TRBV7-2
d_call: -
clone_size: few
j_call: TRBJ2-3
cdr3_nt: TGTGCCAGCAGCTTAGGCAGGAGAACAGATACGCAGTATTTT
cdr3_aa: CASSLGRRTDTQYF

v_call: TRBV19
d_call: TRBD1
clone_size: -
j_call: TRBJ1-4
cdr3_nt: TGTGCCAGTAGTATCCCCCGGTCAGGGGGTGAAAAACTGTTTTTT
cdr3_aa: CASSIPRSGGEKLFF

v_call: TRBV10-3
d_call: -
clone_size: few
j_call: TRBJ2-7
cdr3_nt: TGTGCCATCAGTGATTTGTCCAGACCCTACGAGCAGTACTTC
cdr3_aa: CAISDLSRPYEQYF

v_call: TRBV4-3
d_call: -
clone_size: few
j_call: TRBJ1-4
cdr3_nt: TGCGCCAGCAGCCAAGCTTTTCTAGGGGCCGGTGATGAAAAACTGTTTTTT
cdr3_aa: CASSQAFLGAGDEKLFF

v_call: TRBV5-4
d_call: TRBD2
clone_size: few
j_call: TRBJ2-1
cdr3_nt: TGTGCCAGCGCCCTAAACCGGGGGGGATCCTACAATGAGCAGTTCTTC
cdr3_aa: CASALNRGGSYNEQFF

v_call: TRBV7-3
d_call: -
clone_size: few
j_call: TRBJ1-1
cdr3_nt: TGTGCCAGCAGCCCCCGCGAGGGGCGGACTGAAGCTTTCTTT
cdr3_aa: CASSPREGRTEAFF

v_call: TRBV9
d_call: -
clone_size: many
j_call: TRBJ2-1
cdr3_nt: TGTGCCAGCAGCGTAGGAGGGGGGGGCACGTCCTACAATGAGCAGTTCTTC
cdr3_aa: CASSVGGGGTSYNEQFF

v_call: TRBV7-9
d_call: -
clone_size: -
j_call: TRBJ2-5
cdr3_nt: TGTGCCAGCAGCATACGAACCACCAAGGTGGAGACCCAGTACTTC
cdr3_aa: CASSIRTTKVETQYF

v_call: TRBV19
d_call: TRBD2
clone_size: -
j_call: TRBJ2-1
cdr3_nt: TGTGCCAGTAGTACCCGAGAGCGGGGGGTGTACAATGAGCAGTTCTTC
cdr3_aa: CASSTRERGVYNEQFF

v_call: TRBV7-9
d_call: -
clone_size: -
j_call: TRBJ1-1
cdr3_nt: TGTGCCAGCAGCCACTCCGGGGGAAGGACGGCTTTCTTT
cdr3_aa: CASSHSGGRTAFF

v_call: TRBV29-1
d_call: TRBD2
clone_size: many
j_call: TRBJ2-1
cdr3_nt: TGCAGCGTCCCACTAGCGGGAGTAATCAATGAGCAGTTCTTC
cdr3_aa: CSVPLAGVINEQFF

v_call: TRBV7-2
d_call: -
clone_size: many
j_call: TRBJ1-2
cdr3_nt: TGTGCCAGCAGCCCCGACGTAGAAGCTAACTATGGCTACACCTTC
cdr3_aa: CASSPDVEANYGYTF

v_call: TRBV5-8
d_call: TRBD1
clone_size: -
j_call: TRBJ1-2
cdr3_nt: TGTGCCAGCAGCCCCAGGACAGGGGACAACTATGGCTACACCTTC
cdr3_aa: CASSPRTGDNYGYTF

v_call: TRBV27
d_call: TRBD1
clone_size: few
j_call: TRBJ2-6
cdr3_nt: TGTGCCAGCAGTTTGGGCCCGGGACAGGGCGAGTCCTCTGGGGCCAACGTCCTGACTTTC
cdr3_aa: CASSLGPGQGESSGANVLTF

v_call: TRBV7-2
d_call: -
clone_size: -
j_call: TRBJ2-5
cdr3_nt: TGTGCCAGCAGCTTAAGTTCGCTCGAGACCCAGTACTTC
cdr3_aa: CASSLSSLETQYF

v_call: TRBV19
d_call: -
clone_size: -
j_call: TRBJ2-3
cdr3_nt: TGTGCCAGTAGTGGGTCGAGGGGGAGGACTAGCACAGATACGCAGTATTTT
cdr3_aa: CASSGSRGRTSTDTQYF

v_call: TRBV27
d_call: -
clone_size: -
j_call: TRBJ2-1
cdr3_nt: TGTGCCAGCAGAGGACAGAATTACAATGAGCAGTTCTTC
cdr3_aa: CASRGQNYNEQFF

v_call: TRBV7-6
d_call: -
clone_size: -
j_call: TRBJ2-3
cdr3_nt: TGTGCCAGCAGCTTGTCTTCAAATACGCAGTATTTT
cdr3_aa: CASSLSSNTQYF

v_call: TRBV2
d_call: TRBD1
clone_size: -
j_call: TRBJ1-2
cdr3_nt: TGTGCCAGCAGTAGCCATTGGACAGGGGGCGGCTACACCTTC
cdr3_aa: CASSSHWTGGGYTF

v_call: TRBV5-1
d_call: -
clone_size: -
j_call: TRBJ1-1
cdr3_nt: TGCGCCAGCAGCAGTAACACAGGGAACACTGAAGCTTTCTTT
cdr3_aa: CASSSNTGNTEAFF

v_call: TRBV7-3
d_call: -
clone_size: few
j_call: TRBJ2-7
cdr3_nt: TGTGCCAGCAGCTTAACGAGGGAAGCAGACGAGCAGTACTTC
cdr3_aa: CASSLTREADEQYF

v_call: TRBV4-3
d_call: TRBD2
clone_size: -
j_call: TRBJ2-1
cdr3_nt: TGCGCCAGCAGCCCACCTGGGACTAGCGGTTACAATGAGCAGTTCTTC
cdr3_aa: CASSPPGTSGYNEQFF

v_call: TRBV19
d_call: -
clone_size: few
j_call: TRBJ2-1
cdr3_nt: TGTGCCAGTAGTATTGCCAGGCAATACAATGAGCAGTTCTTC
cdr3_aa: CASSIARQYNEQFF

v_call: TRBV15
d_call: -
clone_size: -
j_call: TRBJ2-2
cdr3_nt: -
cdr3_aa: CATSTRARTPGSCFF

v_call: TRBV11-2
d_call: -
clone_size: few
j_call: TRBJ2-5
cdr3_nt: TGTGCCAGCAGCTTAGTCGACTACCGGGAGACCCAGTACTTC
cdr3_aa: CASSLVDYRETQYF

v_call: TRBV9
d_call: -
clone_size: -
j_call: TRBJ1-4
cdr3_nt: TGTGCCAGCAGCCCGGGGACGCTAACTAATGAAAAACTGTTTTTT
cdr3_aa: CASSPGTLTNEKLFF

v_call: TRBV12-5
d_call: -
clone_size: many
j_call: TRBJ2-1
cdr3_nt: TGTGCTAGTGGTTACGGGAGCGGGAATGAGCAGTTCTTC
cdr3_aa: CASGYGSGNEQFF

v_call: TRBV30
d_call: -
clone_size: few
j_call: TRBJ1-1
cdr3_nt: TGTGCCTGGATTCGGGCCGGAGCCAGGGTGCGTCAGCGGAACACTGAAGCTTTCTTT
cdr3_aa: CAWIRAGARVRQRNTEAFF

v_call: TRBV2
d_call: -
clone_size: -
j_call: TRBJ1-5
cdr3_nt: TGTGCCAGCAGGCAGGAGTCCAATCAGCCCCAGCATTTT
cdr3_aa: CASRQESNQPQHF

v_call: TRBV14
d_call: TRBD1
clone_size: -
j_call: TRBJ2-7
cdr3_nt: TGTGCCAGCAGACAGGGGAATTTCTACGAGCAGTACTTC
cdr3_aa: CASRQGNFYEQYF

v_call: TRBV19
d_call: TRBD1
clone_size: few
j_call: TRBJ1-2
cdr3_nt: TGTGCCACCAACCGTTACACAGGGGGCATCTATGGCTACACCTTC
cdr3_aa: CATNRYTGGIYGYTF

v_call: TRBV7-2
d_call: TRBD1
clone_size: many
j_call: TRBJ2-1
cdr3_nt: TGTGCCAGCAGCTCCCGGGACAGCGGCTACAATGAGCAGTTCTTC
cdr3_aa: CASSSRDSGYNEQFF

v_call: TRBV7-9
d_call: TRBD2
clone_size: few
j_call: TRBJ2-7
cdr3_nt: TGTGCCAGCAGCTTATCCGCGGGAGGGTTGGGCGAGCAGTACTTC
cdr3_aa: CASSLSAGGLGEQYF

v_call: TRBV29-1
d_call: -
clone_size: few
j_call: TRBJ1-4
cdr3_nt: TGCAGCGCCGCGGGGGGATCGGGTATAAGTAGTGAAAAACTGTTTTTT
cdr3_aa: CSAAGGSGISSEKLFF

v_call: TRBV18
d_call: -
clone_size: many
j_call: TRBJ2-5
cdr3_nt: TGTGCCAGCTCACCCGGGCTACAAGAGACCCAGTACTTC
cdr3_aa: CASSPGLQETQYF

v_call: TRBV9
d_call: TRBD1
clone_size: few
j_call: TRBJ1-1
cdr3_nt: TGTGCCAGCAGCGTTAAGGGACAGCTCTTTTTT
cdr3_aa: CASSVKGQLFF

v_call: TRBV7-3
d_call: -
clone_size: few
j_call: TRBJ1-6
cdr3_nt: TGTGCCAGCAGCTTAGATGTTCGGACACCCCTCCACTTT
cdr3_aa: CASSLDVRTPLHF

v_call: TRBV9
d_call: -
clone_size: few
j_call: TRBJ1-4
cdr3_nt: TGTGCCAGCAGCGTAAGCGGGCAAAATGAAAAACTGTTTTTT
cdr3_aa: CASSVSGQNEKLFF